A single sample is the source of the 27 T cell receptor beta chains below, sequenced in a study of T cells in Graves' hyperthyroidism and ophthalmopathy. The source material, RNA transcripts, was used to amplify TCR beta CDR3 regions. The primer set for the first-round RT-PCR of the TCR CDR3 was HTBI. MiXCR, run by TCRdb on the multiplex PCR reads, gives a single entry per CDR3 protein. The sample records nearly 750,000 distinct CDR3 sequences, about a third being singletons. The material sequenced was blood. The receptor set was obtained from a woman in her thirties or forties with Graves' hyperthyroidism.

This clonotype came up a few times. The V gene is TRBV29-1, the J gene TRBJ1-2; D is perhaps TRBD1 (5 bases). The germline CDR1 and CDR2 sequences are SQVTM and ANQGSEA. Trimming pared 5 bases from V and 5 bases from J, leaving 9 bases between. The CDR3 is 11 amino acids. This CDR3 is CSVRGGYGYTF. For the CDR3, the DNA is TGCAGCGTTCGGGGCGGATATGGCTACACCTTC.

In this sample, this clonotype turned up a few times. The J gene is TRBJ1-1, the V gene TRBV12-3 or TRBV12-4, with D uncertain. Trimming shortened V by 6 bases and J by 4 bases, and 18 bases separated the two germline ends. The CDR3 contains 15 residues. As DNA, the CDR3 is TGTGCCAGCAGACCAGAGACGAATGCGGGCACTGAAGCTTTCTTT. Encoded protein: CASRPETNAGTEAFF.

The J gene is TRBJ1-4, the V gene TRBV4-1; D might be TRBD1 (6 bases). Trimming took off 0 bases at V and 5 bases at J, with 10 bases between the two ends. This CDR3 region has 15 residues. Germline CDR1 reads MGHRA; CDR2 reads YSYEKL. The CDR3 nucleotides read TGCGCCAGCAGCCAAGATTGGCAGGGGAATGAAAAACTGTTTTTT. Its translation is CASSQDWQGNEKLFF.

This clonotype was observed a few times. The V call is TRBV7-2, the J call TRBJ1-2; D is perhaps TRBD1 (5 bases). The CDR3 runs 17 residues. CDR1 is SGHTA and CDR2 is FQGNSA in the germline V gene. The V end was cut by 1 base, the J end by 0 bases, with 15 bases between. The CDR3 DNA follows: TGTGCCAGCAGCTTAGGAATGGGCGGGGACGCTAACTATGGCTACACCTTC. It specifies CASSLGMGGDANYGYTF.

The chain couples TRBV7-9 to TRBJ1-2, with D uncertain. The V gene's germline CDR1 is SEHNR and CDR2 FQNEAQ (reference sequence). V lost 5 bases, J lost 1 base, and 14 bases lay in between. This CDR3 region has 15 residues. CDR3: CASSQAAANNYGYTF. The CDR3 DNA sequence: TGTGCCAGCAGCCAAGCGGCAGCAAATAACTATGGCTACACCTTC.

This clonotype showed up many times. The chain links TRBV7-9 to TRBJ2-5; D gene unclear. Per germline, CDR1 SEHNR and CDR2 FQNEAQ (reference sequence). The CDR3 loop spans 12 amino acids. Between the trimmed V and J ends, which lost 5 bases and 1 base, there was a span of 5 bases. For the CDR3, the DNA is TGTGCCAGCAGCCCCCCCCAAGAGACCCAGTACTTC. It yields the protein CASSPPQETQYF.

V gene TRBV6-1 combines with J gene TRBJ2-7; the D is unclear. The V gene lost 6 bases and the J gene lost 4 bases, with 31 bases spanning the gap. CDR3 length equals 19 residues. The V gene's germline CDR1 is MNHNS and CDR2 SASEGT. The CDR3 DNA follows: TGTGCCAGCAGGCGCAGCCGCTTTACTACCGGGCTGCGTGATTACGAGCAGTACTTC. Translating it yields CASRRSRFTTGLRDYEQYF.

The chain links TRBV24-1 to TRBJ2-5; 10 bases fit TRBD1. Unmatched junction bases numbered 5, after V lost 4 bases and J lost 7 bases. CDR1 and CDR2 from the germline V gene are KGHDR and SFDVKD. This CDR3 comprises 14 residues. The CDR3 here is CATSETGGVGTQYF. The CDR3 region has the DNA TGTGCCACCAGTGAGACAGGGGGCGTTGGGACCCAGTACTTC.

This chain connects TRBV7-8 to TRBJ2-7; D is undetermined. The J call is doubtful: the DNA matches TRBJ2-1 better. The CDR3 length is 11 residues. Germline CDR1 reads SGHVS; CDR2 reads FQNEAQ. CDR3 sequence: CASSFQAEQFF. CDR3 nucleotides: TGTGCCAGCAGCTTCCAGGCGGAGCAGTTCTTC.

This clonotype has just a few counts. V and J are TRBV9 and TRBJ2-7, with 7 bases matching TRBD2. J lost 2 bases, V lost 0 bases, and 5 bases had no gene match. Germline V gene lookup returns CDR1 SGDLS and CDR2 YYNGEE. The CDR3 is 15 amino acids. CDR3 loop: CASSVGSGIAYEQYF. CDR3 nucleotide sequence: TGTGCCAGCAGCGTAGGGAGCGGGATCGCCTACGAGCAGTACTTC. Drawing the rest from reference TRBV9 and TRBJ2-7, the complete variable domain is DSGVTQTPKHLITATGQRVTLRCSPRSGDLSVYWYQQSLDQGLQFLIQYYNGEERAKGNILERFSAQQFPDLHSELNLSSLELGDSALYFCASSVGSGIAYEQYFGPGTRLTVT.

Of note for this clonotype: A much more abundant neighbour one base away suggests this may be a read error. This rearrangement joins TRBV19 to TRBJ2-7, with D possibly matching TRBD2 (5 bases). CDR3 size: 13 residues. In germline, CDR1 is LNHDA, CDR2 SQIVND (reference sequence). CDR3 nucleotide sequence: TGTGTCAGTCGAGCAGCGGTAGTTTACGAGCAGTACTTC. This sequence encodes CVSRAAVVYEQYF.

This clonotype turned up a few times. The gene calls are TRBV4-1 and TRBJ2-7; D remains unclear. This CDR3 has 15 amino acids. Per germline, CDR1 MGHRA and CDR2 YSYEKL. V gave up 0 bases and J gave up 6 bases, with 15 bases separating them. The CDR3 is CASSQEFSFNLEQYF. The CDR3 coding sequence is TGCGCCAGCAGCCAAGAATTTAGTTTTAACCTCGAGCAGTACTTC.

The genes are TRBV24-1 and TRBJ2-7, with TRBD2 matching over 7 bases. CDR1 and CDR2 (germline): KGHDR, SFDVKD. This CDR3 spans 13 amino acids. V shed 3 bases, J shed 6 bases, and the junction held 4 bases outside the gene matches. CDR3 region: CATSDTGLGEQYF. The CDR3 DNA sequence: TGTGCCACCAGTGATACCGGACTAGGCGAGCAGTACTTC.

This clonotype showed up many times. The chain uses TRBV12-3 or TRBV12-4 and TRBJ1-5, with 7 nucleotides matching TRBD1. V gave up 6 bases and J gave up 5 bases; unmatched junction bases: 7. This CDR3 comprises 14 residues. The CDR3 region is CASSHQGVDQPQHF. The DNA for the CDR3 is TGTGCCAGCAGCCACCAGGGGGTCGATCAGCCCCAGCATTTT.

This clonotype occurred many times. This chain joins TRBV20-1 and TRBJ2-5; TRBD2 matches 9 bases. The length of the CDR3 is 14 residues. Germline loops: CDR1 DFQATT, CDR2 SNEGSKA (reference sequence). The junction had 10 bases not matched to a gene; V was cut back by 6 bases and J by 5 bases. The CDR3 region has the DNA TGCAGTGCCTTCAATAGCGGGAGCGTGGAGACCCAGTACTTC. Its protein product is CSAFNSGSVETQYF.

The rearrangement uses TRBV6-1 and TRBJ1-5; D not certain. Germline V CDR1 and CDR2: MNHNS, SASEGT. This CDR3 is 15 amino acids long. Trimming cost V 5 bases and J 0 bases, with 11 bases left between them. Here the CDR3 DNA reads TGTGCCAGCAGTATGCACACAATTAGCAATCAGCCCCAGCATTTT. Its translation is CASSMHTISNQPQHF.

Many counts were recorded for this clonotype. This chain joins TRBV20-1 and TRBJ1-5; 9 bases fit TRBD1. The CDR3 has 13 amino acids. The ends lost 5 bases at V and 8 bases at J; junction bases unmatched: 7. Per germline, CDR1 DFQATT and CDR2 SNEGSKA (reference sequence). The CDR3 sequence: CSAGGTGSEPQHF. The CDR3 DNA reads TGCAGTGCTGGGGGGACAGGGAGTGAGCCCCAGCATTTT.

CDR3 DNA sequence: TGCAGTGCTAAGATTAGCGGGAGAGGGACGAATGAAAAACTGTTTTTT. Translation gives CSAKISGRGTNEKLFF. This chain connects TRBV20-1 to TRBJ1-4, with D perhaps matching TRBD1 (5 bases). Trimming pared 4 bases from V and 5 bases from J, leaving 20 bases between. The CDR3 contains 16 residues. CDR1 and CDR2 (germline): DFQATT, SNEGSKA (reference sequence).

The chain joins TRBV4-3 to TRBJ2-7; D possibly uses TRBD1 or TRBD2 (5 bases each). Germline assignment: CDR1 LGHNA and CDR2 YSLEER. The ends were cut back, 2 bases at V and 2 bases at J, with 19 bases in the middle. The CDR3 consists of 17 residues. CDR3 protein: CASSQRSIGASPYEQYF. In nucleotides, the CDR3 is TGCGCCAGCAGCCAAAGATCGATCGGGGCCTCGCCCTACGAGCAGTACTTC.

V is TRBV7-9 and J is TRBJ1-1; D is unclear. CDR1 and CDR2 (germline): SEHNR, FQNEAQ (reference sequence). The V end was cut by 2 bases, the J end by 0 bases, with 10 bases between. The CDR3 has 15 amino acids. CDR3 sequence (DNA): TGTGCCAGCAGCTTAACAGACGCTATGAACACTGAAGCTTTCTTT. The encoded protein is CASSLTDAMNTEAFF. Filled out from reference TRBV7-9 and TRBJ1-1, the complete variable domain reads DTGVSQNPRHKITKRGQNVTFRCDPISEHNRLYWYRQTLGQGPEFLTYFQNEAQLEKSRLLSDRFSAERPKGSFSTLEIQRTEQGDSAMYLCASSLTDAMNTEAFFGQGTRLTVV.

This clonotype was seen more than once but under ten times. The chain uses TRBV20-1 and TRBJ1-1, with a tentative D call TRBD1 (5 bases). The V gene's germline CDR1 is DFQATT and CDR2 SNEGSKA (reference sequence). V was clipped by 3 bases and J by 3 bases, with 17 bases between them. The CDR3 covers 15 residues. As DNA, the CDR3 is TGCAGTGCTAGCCGACACCTAGGGGCGGACACTGAAGCTTTCTTT. It translates to CSASRHLGADTEAFF.

This clonotype was seen more than once but under ten times. One end of the junction does not line up with germline, which may come from a read error. The chain combines TRBV10-3 with TRBJ1-2; 9 positions match TRBD1. The V gene's germline CDR1 is ENHRY and CDR2 SYGVKD. The CDR3 has 18 amino acids. CDR3: CASSYSTFTGQGSFGYTF. The CDR3 DNA reads as TGTGCCAGCAGTTACTCGACGTTCACTGGACAGGGGAGTTTCGGCTACACCTTC.

A remark on this clonotype: Just one base apart from a much larger clone, this may be a read error. The chain is built from TRBV11-2 and TRBJ2-2, with D hard to call. The V and J ends lost 2 bases and 0 bases respectively, with 7 bases between them. The CDR3 has 15 amino acids. CDR1 and CDR2 from the germline V gene are SGHAT and FQNNGV. This CDR3 is CASSLMGTNTGELFF. The CDR3 DNA sequence: TGTGCCAGCAGCTTAATGGGGACGAACACCGGGGAGCTGTTTTTT.

This rearrangement joins TRBV7-2 to TRBJ1-2; a weak D match, TRBD1 (5 bases). The V end was cut by 5 bases, the J end by 11 bases, with 18 bases between. Germline-derived CDR1 and CDR2 are SGHTA and FQGNSA. The CDR3 spans 13 residues. CDR3 in amino acids: CASSRPSGGSYTF. CDR3 sequence (DNA): TGTGCCAGCAGCCGGCCGAGCGGGGGGTCGTACACCTTC.

The chain carries TRBV3-1 and TRBJ1-2, with D tentatively TRBD1 (5 bases). Germline V CDR1 and CDR2: LGHDT, YNNKEL (reference sequence). This CDR3 comprises 14 residues. Trimming took off 2 bases at V and 4 bases at J, with 11 bases between the two ends. The DNA for the CDR3 is TGTGCCAGCAGCCAACGGGACGACGGCTATGGCTACACCTTC. Its protein product is CASSQRDDGYGYTF. Together with reference TRBV3-1 and TRBJ1-2, the CDR3 gives the full variable domain: DTAVSQTPKYLVTQMGNDKSIKCEQNLGHDTMYWYKQDSKKFLKIMFSYNNKELIINETVPNRFSPKSPDKAHLNLHINSLELGDSAVYFCASSQRDDGYGYTFGSGTRLTVV.

This clonotype was seen at least ten times. This chain uses TRBV20-1 with TRBJ1-2; the match to TRBD1 covers 7 bases. Germline assignment: CDR1 DFQATT and CDR2 SNEGSKA (reference sequence). CDR3 length: 14 amino acids. The trim removed 3 bases at V and 0 bases at J, leaving 4 bases unmatched. CDR3 sequence (DNA): TGCAGTGCTAGTAGGGGGCAAGCTAACTATGGCTACACCTTC. Amino acid sequence: CSASRGQANYGYTF.

This rearrangement joins TRBV7-8 to TRBJ2-7; weak D call: TRBD1 (5 bases). This CDR3 has 13 amino acids. Germline CDR1 is SGHVS and CDR2 is FQNEAQ. Trimming cost V 3 bases and J 5 bases, with 11 bases left between them. The CDR3, as DNA: TGTGCCAGCAGCTTTCAGGGTTCCAACGAGCAGTACTTC. Its protein is CASSFQGSNEQYF.